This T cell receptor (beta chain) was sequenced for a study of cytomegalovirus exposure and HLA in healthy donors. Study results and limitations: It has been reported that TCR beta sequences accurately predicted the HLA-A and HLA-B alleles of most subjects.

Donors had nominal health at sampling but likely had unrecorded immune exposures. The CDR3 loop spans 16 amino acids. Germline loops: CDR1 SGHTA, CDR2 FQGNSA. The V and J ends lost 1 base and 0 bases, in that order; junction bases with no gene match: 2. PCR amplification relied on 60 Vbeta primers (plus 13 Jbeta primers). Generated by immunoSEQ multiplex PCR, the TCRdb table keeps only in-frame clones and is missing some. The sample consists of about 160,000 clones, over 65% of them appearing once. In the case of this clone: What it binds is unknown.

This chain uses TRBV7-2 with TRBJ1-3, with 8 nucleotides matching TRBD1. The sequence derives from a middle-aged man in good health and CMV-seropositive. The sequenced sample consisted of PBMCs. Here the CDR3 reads CASSLGTGSSGNTIYF. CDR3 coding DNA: TGTGCCAGCAGCTTAGGGACAGGGAGCTCTGGAAACACCATATATTTT. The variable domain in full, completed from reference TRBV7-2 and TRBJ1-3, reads GAGVSQSPSNKVTEKGKDVELRCDPISGHTALYWYRQSLGQGLEFLIYFQGNSAPDKSGLPSDRFSAERTGGSVSTLTIQRTQQEDSAVYLCASSLGTGSSGNTIYFGEGSWLTVV.